This is a list of T cell receptor beta chains from one sample in a study of technical replicates of blood from a handful of donors. Repertoires were generated with immunoSEQ multiplex PCR, while TCRdb's copy carries only in-frame clones and drops some. The sample has approximately 82,000 clones, around 90% seen once. Sequencing was carried out using T cells isolated from PBMCs. Every receptor here comes from a human donor in good health. Some clones in this sample may be carry-over from other donors' samples. CDR3s include the opening cysteine and the closing phenylalanine or tryptophan. Fields, in order: D gene, clone size, V gene, J gene, CDR3 DNA, CDR3 protein. D genes are given only for firm matches. Size values are once, few and many counts, or a class for expanded clones, and some rows have none.

d_call: -
clone_size: -
v_call: TRBV19
j_call: TRBJ2-3
cdr3_nt: TGTGCCAGTAGTATTTATCCCAGGGAAGATACGCAGTATTTT
cdr3_aa: CASSIYPREDTQYF

d_call: TRBD2
clone_size: once
v_call: TRBV19
j_call: TRBJ2-1
cdr3_nt: TGTGCCAGTAATGGACTAGATTCCTACAATGAGCAGTTCTTC
cdr3_aa: CASNGLDSYNEQFF

d_call: TRBD1
clone_size: -
v_call: TRBV27
j_call: TRBJ1-2
cdr3_nt: TGTGCCAGCAGGGACAGGGACGGCTATGGCTACACCTTC
cdr3_aa: CASRDRDGYGYTF

d_call: TRBD1
clone_size: -
v_call: TRBV9
j_call: TRBJ1-1
cdr3_nt: TGTGCCAGCAGCGTTTCTACAGGGGAGATTATAGGCTCTGAAGCTTTCTTT
cdr3_aa: CASSVSTGEIIGSEAFF

d_call: TRBD2
clone_size: -
v_call: TRBV5-5
j_call: TRBJ2-7
cdr3_nt: TGTGCCAGCAGCTTAAGTCTAGCGGGAGAGATCAGCTCCTACGAGCAGTACTTC
cdr3_aa: CASSLSLAGEISSYEQYF

d_call: TRBD2
clone_size: -
v_call: TRBV11-3
j_call: TRBJ2-1
cdr3_nt: TGTGCCAGCAGCTTACCCGGGACTAGCGACCAGCAGTTCTTC
cdr3_aa: CASSLPGTSDQQFF

d_call: TRBD1
clone_size: -
v_call: TRBV6-6
j_call: TRBJ2-7
cdr3_nt: TGTGCCATCGGGGACAGGGGAGACTACGAGCAGTACTTC
cdr3_aa: CAIGDRGDYEQYF

d_call: -
clone_size: -
v_call: TRBV2
j_call: TRBJ2-3
cdr3_nt: TGTGCCAGCAGCCCGTGGGGGACTCCTACAGATACGCAGTATTTT
cdr3_aa: CASSPWGTPTDTQYF

d_call: TRBD1
clone_size: -
v_call: TRBV4-1
j_call: TRBJ2-3
cdr3_nt: TGCGCCAGCAGCCCGTATGGGGGGACGACAGGGGCCACAGATACGCAGTATTTT
cdr3_aa: CASSPYGGTTGATDTQYF

d_call: -
clone_size: -
v_call: TRBV4-3
j_call: TRBJ2-3
cdr3_nt: TGCGCCAGCAGCCAGATAAGCAGGGATACGCAGTATTTT
cdr3_aa: CASSQISRDTQYF

d_call: TRBD2
clone_size: -
v_call: TRBV15
j_call: TRBJ2-7
cdr3_nt: TGTGCCACCAGCACGGGACTAGCGCCGATGGAGCAGTACTTC
cdr3_aa: CATSTGLAPMEQYF

d_call: -
clone_size: -
v_call: TRBV5-1
j_call: TRBJ1-2
cdr3_nt: TGCGCCAGCACCGGATCAGGGGACGGCTACACCTTC
cdr3_aa: CASTGSGDGYTF

d_call: -
clone_size: -
v_call: TRBV14
j_call: TRBJ1-2
cdr3_nt: TGTGCCAGCAGCCTGGTATCAGGGGAGTATGGCTACACCTTC
cdr3_aa: CASSLVSGEYGYTF

d_call: -
clone_size: once
v_call: TRBV6-1
j_call: TRBJ2-7
cdr3_nt: TGTGCCAGCAGCGGGCCGGGACATGGTGAGCAGTACTTC
cdr3_aa: CASSGPGHGEQYF

d_call: TRBD2
clone_size: -
v_call: TRBV4-2
j_call: TRBJ2-7
cdr3_nt: TGTGCCAGCAGCCAAGTAGGGACTAGCGGTACCTACGAGCAGTACTTC
cdr3_aa: CASSQVGTSGTYEQYF

d_call: TRBD2
clone_size: -
v_call: TRBV11-2
j_call: TRBJ2-1
cdr3_nt: TGTGCCAGCAGCTCTACAGGGAAACTAGCGGGAGTCGATGAGCAGTTCTTC
cdr3_aa: CASSSTGKLAGVDEQFF

d_call: -
clone_size: -
v_call: TRBV29-1
j_call: TRBJ2-7
cdr3_nt: TGCAGCGTTGTAGTCCAGCGAGGATCCTACGAGCAGTACTTC
cdr3_aa: CSVVVQRGSYEQYF

d_call: -
clone_size: -
v_call: TRBV5-4
j_call: TRBJ1-2
cdr3_nt: TGTGCCAGCAGCTTGGCAAAGACGGAGTATGGCTACACCTTC
cdr3_aa: CASSLAKTEYGYTF

d_call: TRBD1
clone_size: -
v_call: TRBV27
j_call: TRBJ1-2
cdr3_nt: TGTGCCAGCAGTTTATATCGACGGGAGGACAGGGCCAGATATGGCTACACCTTC
cdr3_aa: CASSLYRREDRARYGYTF

d_call: TRBD2
clone_size: -
v_call: TRBV12-5
j_call: TRBJ2-1
cdr3_nt: TGTGCTAGTGGTTTGGTACTGGCTAGCGGGAGGAATGAGCAGTTCTTC
cdr3_aa: CASGLVLASGRNEQFF

d_call: -
clone_size: -
v_call: TRBV5-6
j_call: TRBJ2-7
cdr3_nt: TGTGCCAGCAGCAGATCAGGGCTCTACGAGCAGTACTTC
cdr3_aa: CASSRSGLYEQYF

d_call: TRBD1
clone_size: once
v_call: TRBV2
j_call: TRBJ2-7
cdr3_nt: TGTGCCAGCAGGGAACCGGGACAGATTTACGAGCAGTACTTC
cdr3_aa: CASREPGQIYEQYF

d_call: -
clone_size: -
v_call: TRBV19
j_call: TRBJ1-5
cdr3_nt: TGTGCCAGTAGTCAACAGGTCGGGCAGGGTCAGCCCCAGCATTTT
cdr3_aa: CASSQQVGQGQPQHF

d_call: -
clone_size: -
v_call: TRBV7-3
j_call: TRBJ2-1
cdr3_nt: TGTGCCAGCAGCTTATCCGATAGCTCCTACAATGAGCAGTTCTTC
cdr3_aa: CASSLSDSSYNEQFF

d_call: -
clone_size: -
v_call: TRBV6-5
j_call: TRBJ2-5
cdr3_nt: TGTGCCAGCAGTTACTTTGGCTGGGGGCCGGAGACCCAGTACTTC
cdr3_aa: CASSYFGWGPETQYF

d_call: TRBD1
clone_size: -
v_call: TRBV27
j_call: TRBJ2-7
cdr3_nt: TGTGCCAGCAGTTACAGGGGGCGCGAGCAGTACTTC
cdr3_aa: CASSYRGREQYF

d_call: TRBD1
clone_size: once
v_call: TRBV7-2
j_call: TRBJ2-7
cdr3_nt: TGTGCCAGCAGCCTCAGGGGACAGGGCTACGAGCAGTACTTC
cdr3_aa: CASSLRGQGYEQYF

d_call: -
clone_size: -
v_call: TRBV15
j_call: TRBJ1-1
cdr3_nt: TGTGCCACCAGCATCAGGACGGAGGACACTGAAGCTTTCTTT
cdr3_aa: CATSIRTEDTEAFF